The subject of this entry is one T cell receptor beta chain. What it binds is unknown. The method was immunoSEQ multiplex PCR; TCRdb's version includes in-frame clones alone and lacks a portion of them. The sample shows 350,000 to 400,000 clones, about 85% of them seen only once. Documented treatment: about 20 received Ad26.COV2.S at low or high dose, single or two shots; several received placebo; per-sample allocation not given. Each sample was drawn 63 days after the first injection (of vaccine or placebo). An 18-55-year-old adult in Boston served as donor. What was given as vaccine was an Ad26 vector encoding Wuhan-strain SARS-CoV-2 spike. This sample was included in a study of Ad26.COV2.S vaccination and SARS-CoV-2 variants. The CDR3 totals 15 residues. CDR1 is DFQATT, CDR2 SNEGSKA, per germline (reference sequence). The ends were cut back, 3 bases at V and 5 bases at J, with 17 bases in the middle.

Findings of the study overall: From the TCR breadth and depth analyses, total T cell responses may have been underestimated. Placebo recipients had lower spike-specific TCR breadth than vaccine recipients.

The sequence was obtained from a person aged 18-65 years who received the Ad26.COV2.S COVID-19 vaccine or a placebo. V is TRBV20-1 and J is TRBJ2-1; possibly TRBD1 for D (6 bases). The starting material was peripheral blood, obtained in a trial of Ad26.COV2.S vaccine versus placebo. CDR3 coding DNA: TGCAGTGCTAGTTTCTCAGGGGTGTTGGACAATGAGCAGTTCTTC. Protein: CSASFSGVLDNEQFF.